Listed here is a single TCR beta chain. Its antigen is unknown. The sample is drawn from a study of cytomegalovirus exposure and HLA in healthy donors. Per germline, CDR1 MDHEN and CDR2 SYDVKM. CDR3 length: 15 amino acids. The ends were cut back, 6 bases at V and 0 bases at J, with 13 bases in the middle. The PCR contained 60 Vbeta and 13 Jbeta primers. This table comes from immunoSEQ multiplex PCR, and its TCRdb copy is limited to in-frame clones, with some not included. The table has 160,000 or so clones, approximately 79% seen once. Study-wide results and caveats: With DRB1 most and HLA-C fewest, TCR association rates differed between HLA loci in a later analysis. The records held CMV serostatus as the only immune exposure information.

Sequenced material: PBMCs. The chain is built from TRBV28 and TRBJ2-3; perhaps TRBD1 as D (5 bases). The origin of this receptor is a man aged 35 to 55 in good health and CMV-seronegative. CDR3 amino acids: CASSSGYRSTDTQYF. The DNA of the CDR3 is TGTGCCAGCAGCTCAGGGTATCGGAGCACAGATACGCAGTATTTT.